This T cell receptor (beta chain) was sequenced in a study of blood T cell repertoires in COVID-19. Overall study: In each case, the material was cDNA or gDNA derived from T cells, B-cell-depleted T cells, or PBMCs.

This CDR3 contains 19 residues. Original data processing: Cell counts per sample came from amplifying reference gene primers. The protocol was immunoSEQ multiplex PCR, while the TCRdb copy is restricted to in-frame clones and leaves out a portion. V and J calls and clone size are as listed in that table; D and trimming were resolved from the DNA. The sample has roughly 120,000 clones; nearly 80% are singletons. V and J are TRBV21-1 and TRBJ1-1; TRBD1 was called by the table and not checked on the DNA. TRBV21-1 is a recognized pseudogene. Sequenced: peripheral blood. This receptor was obtained from a woman over 75 with active or convalescent COVID-19. Here the CDR3 DNA reads TGTGCCAGCAGCAAAGAGTGGGTGGGACAGGGGCCCTTGAGCACTGAAGCTTTCTTT. Protein sequence: CASSKEWVGQGPLSTEAFF.